This T cell receptor (beta chain) was captured by sequencing in a study of CD8 T cells in Susac syndrome. The V and J ends lost 6 bases and 2 bases, in that order; junction bases with no gene match: 6. Germline values: CDR1 DFQATT, CDR2 SNEGSKA (reference sequence). CDR3 size: 14 residues. Reverse transcription of roughly 0.5 to 1 ug RNA used random hexamers. Across 54 Vbeta and 13 Jbeta, TCR beta CDR3 was amplified with immunoSEQ multiplex PCR. TCRdb re-called the immunoSEQ multiplex PCR reads through MiXCR, storing one row per CDR3 protein. The sample comprises approximately 140,000 distinct CDR3 sequences, around 95% of which are singletons, and over 0.09% rests with the top ten. From blood CD8+ and CD4+ T cells, the TCR beta chain was sequenced.

This sequence originates from a human donor with multiple sclerosis. This sequence joins TRBV20-1 and TRBJ1-5; 8 bases map to TRBD1. Sequencing was performed on CD4+ T cells from PBMCs. The CDR3 nucleotides read TGCAGTGCACCGGACAGGGTCGGCAATCAGCCCCAGCATTTT. Protein product: CSAPDRVGNQPQHF.